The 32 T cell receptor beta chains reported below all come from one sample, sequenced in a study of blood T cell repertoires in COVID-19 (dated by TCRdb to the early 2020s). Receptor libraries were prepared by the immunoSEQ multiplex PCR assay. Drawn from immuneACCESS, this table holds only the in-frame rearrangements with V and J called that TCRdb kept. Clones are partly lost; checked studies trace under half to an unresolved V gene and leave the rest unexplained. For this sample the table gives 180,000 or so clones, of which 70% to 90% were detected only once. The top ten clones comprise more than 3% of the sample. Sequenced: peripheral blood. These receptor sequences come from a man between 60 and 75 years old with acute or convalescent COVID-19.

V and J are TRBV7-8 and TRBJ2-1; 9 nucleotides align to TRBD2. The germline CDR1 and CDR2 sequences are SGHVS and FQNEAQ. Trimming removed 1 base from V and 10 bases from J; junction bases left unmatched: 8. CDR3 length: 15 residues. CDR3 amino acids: CASSLDAGGPREQFF. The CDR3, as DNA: TGTGCCAGCAGCTTAGATGCGGGAGGGCCCCGCGAGCAGTTCTTC. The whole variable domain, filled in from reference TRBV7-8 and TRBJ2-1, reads GAGVSQSPRYKVAKRGQDVALRCDPISGHVSLFWYQQALGQGPEFLTYFQNEAQLDKSGLPSDRFFAERPEGSVSTLKIQRTQQEDSAVYLCASSLDAGGPREQFFGPGTRLTVL.

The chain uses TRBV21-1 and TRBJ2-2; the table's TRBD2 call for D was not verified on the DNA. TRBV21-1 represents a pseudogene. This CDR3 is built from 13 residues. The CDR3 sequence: CVRGSGRTGELFF. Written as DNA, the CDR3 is TGTGTAAGGGGGAGCGGGAGGACCGGGGAGCTGTTTTTT.

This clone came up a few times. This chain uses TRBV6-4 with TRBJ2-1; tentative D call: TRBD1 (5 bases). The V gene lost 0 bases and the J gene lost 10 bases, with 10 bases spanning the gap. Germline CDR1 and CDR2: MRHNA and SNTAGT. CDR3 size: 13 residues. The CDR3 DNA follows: TGTGCCAGCAGTGACTCGGAGAAGGGGGAGCAGTTCTTC. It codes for CASSDSEKGEQFF.

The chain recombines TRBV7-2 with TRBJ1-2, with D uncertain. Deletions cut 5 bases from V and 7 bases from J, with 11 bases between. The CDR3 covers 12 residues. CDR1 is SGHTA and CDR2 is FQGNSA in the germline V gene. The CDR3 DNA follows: TGTGCCAGCAGCCCGAGGGATTCTGGCTACACCTTC. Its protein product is CASSPRDSGYTF.

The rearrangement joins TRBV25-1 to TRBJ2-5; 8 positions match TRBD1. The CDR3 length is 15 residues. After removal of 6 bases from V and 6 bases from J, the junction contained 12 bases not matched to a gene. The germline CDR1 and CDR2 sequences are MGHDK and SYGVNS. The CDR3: CASRSDRDRLKTQYF. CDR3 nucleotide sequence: TGTGCCAGCAGATCCGACCGGGACAGGCTAAAGACCCAGTACTTC.

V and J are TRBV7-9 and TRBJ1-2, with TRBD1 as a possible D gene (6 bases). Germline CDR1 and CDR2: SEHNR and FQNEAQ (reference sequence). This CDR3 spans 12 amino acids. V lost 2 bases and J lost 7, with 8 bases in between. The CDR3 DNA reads TGTGCCAGCAGCTTACAGGGGACTGGCTACACCTTC. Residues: CASSLQGTGYTF.

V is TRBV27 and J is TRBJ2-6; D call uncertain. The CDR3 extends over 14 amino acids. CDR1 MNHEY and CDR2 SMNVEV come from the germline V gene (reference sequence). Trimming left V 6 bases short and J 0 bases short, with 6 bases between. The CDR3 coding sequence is TGTGCCAGCAGAATAGACTCTGGGGCCAACGTCCTGACTTTC. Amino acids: CASRIDSGANVLTF. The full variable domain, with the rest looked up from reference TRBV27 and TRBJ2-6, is EAQVTQNPRYLITVTGKKLTVTCSQNMNHEYMSWYRQDPGLGLRQIYYSMNVEVTDKGDVPEGYKVSRKEKRNFPLILESPSPNQTSLYFCASRIDSGANVLTFGAGSRLTVL.

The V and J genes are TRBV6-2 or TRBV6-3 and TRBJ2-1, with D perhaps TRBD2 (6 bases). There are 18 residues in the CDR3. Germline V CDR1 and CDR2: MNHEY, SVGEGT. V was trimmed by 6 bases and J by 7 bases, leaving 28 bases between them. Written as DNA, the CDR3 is TGTGCCAGCAGCCCCCTGGGGAGCGGGCACAATCGGGGGAATGAGCAGTTCTTC. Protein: CASSPLGSGHNRGNEQFF.

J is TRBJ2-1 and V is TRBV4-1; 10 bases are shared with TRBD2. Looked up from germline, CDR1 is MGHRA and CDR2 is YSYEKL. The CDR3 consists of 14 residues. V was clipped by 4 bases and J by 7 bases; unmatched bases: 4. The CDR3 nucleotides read TGCGCCAGCAGCCGACCTAGCGGGAGAAATGAGCAGTTCTTC. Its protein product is CASSRPSGRNEQFF.

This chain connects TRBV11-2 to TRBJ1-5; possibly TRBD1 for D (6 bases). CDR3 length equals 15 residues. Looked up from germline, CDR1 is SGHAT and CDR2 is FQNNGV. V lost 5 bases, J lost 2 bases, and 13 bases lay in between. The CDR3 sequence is CASSPGTGRNQPQHF. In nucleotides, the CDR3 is TGTGCCAGCAGCCCCGGAACAGGGCGCAATCAGCCCCAGCATTTT.

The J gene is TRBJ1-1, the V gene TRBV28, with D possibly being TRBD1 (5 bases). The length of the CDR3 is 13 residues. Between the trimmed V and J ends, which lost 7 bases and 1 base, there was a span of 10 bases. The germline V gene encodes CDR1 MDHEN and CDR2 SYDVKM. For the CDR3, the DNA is TGTGCCAGCACGGACACAAAGAACACTGAAGCTTTCTTT. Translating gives CASTDTKNTEAFF.

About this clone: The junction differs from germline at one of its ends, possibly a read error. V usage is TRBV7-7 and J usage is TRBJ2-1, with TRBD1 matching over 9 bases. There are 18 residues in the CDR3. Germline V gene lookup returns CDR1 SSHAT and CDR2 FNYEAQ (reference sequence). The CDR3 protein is CASSFNGTGTLTYNEQFF. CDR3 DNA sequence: TGTGCTAGCAGCTTTAACGGGACAGGGACCCTGACCTACAATGAGCAGTTCTTC. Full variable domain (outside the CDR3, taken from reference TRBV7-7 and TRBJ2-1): GAGVSQSPRYKVTKRGQDVTLRCDPISSHATLYWYQQALGQGPEFLTYFNYEAQPDKSGLPSDRFSAERPEGSISTLTIQRTEQRDSAMYRCASSFNGTGTLTYNEQFFGPGTRLTVL.

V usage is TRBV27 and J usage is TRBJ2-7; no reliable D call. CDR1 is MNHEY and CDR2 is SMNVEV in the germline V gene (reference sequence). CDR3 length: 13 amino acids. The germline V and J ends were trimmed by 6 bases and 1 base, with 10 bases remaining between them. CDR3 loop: CASRLFGSYEQYF. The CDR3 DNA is TGTGCCAGCAGGCTGTTCGGGTCCTACGAGCAGTACTTC.

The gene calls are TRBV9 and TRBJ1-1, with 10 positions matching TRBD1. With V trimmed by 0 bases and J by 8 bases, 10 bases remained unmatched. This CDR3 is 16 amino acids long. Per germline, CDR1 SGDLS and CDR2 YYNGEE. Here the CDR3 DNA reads TGTGCCAGCAGCGTAGCTCCCGGACAGGGGGATATGGAAGCTTTCTTT. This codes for CASSVAPGQGDMEAFF.

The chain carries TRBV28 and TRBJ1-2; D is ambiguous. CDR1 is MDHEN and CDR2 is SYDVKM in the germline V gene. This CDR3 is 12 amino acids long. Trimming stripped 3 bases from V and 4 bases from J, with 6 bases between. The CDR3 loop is CASSFEGYGYTF. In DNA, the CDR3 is TGTGCCAGCAGTTTTGAGGGCTATGGCTACACCTTC.

The CDR3 spells CASSLRGGLAKNIQYF. Here the CDR3 DNA reads TGCGCCAGCAGCTTGAGAGGGGGTCTAGCCAAAAACATTCAGTACTTC. The chain is built from TRBV5-1 and TRBJ2-4; tentative D call: TRBD1 (6 bases). Germline CDR1 and CDR2: SGHRS and YFSETQ. Trimming removed 1 base at V and 0 bases at J, with 11 bases between. The CDR3 is 16 residues long.

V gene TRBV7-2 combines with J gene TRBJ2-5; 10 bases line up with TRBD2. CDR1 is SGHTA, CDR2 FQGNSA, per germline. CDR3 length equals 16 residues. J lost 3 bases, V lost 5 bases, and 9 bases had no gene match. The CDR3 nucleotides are TGTGCCAGCAGCCCGCCGACTAGCGGGTATAAAGAGACCCAGTACTTC. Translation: CASSPPTSGYKETQYF.

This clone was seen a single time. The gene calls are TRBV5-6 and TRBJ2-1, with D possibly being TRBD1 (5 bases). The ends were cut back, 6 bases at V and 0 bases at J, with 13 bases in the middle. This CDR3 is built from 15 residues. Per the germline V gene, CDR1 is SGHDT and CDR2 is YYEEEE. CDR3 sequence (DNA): TGTGCCAGCATCCCCAGGGCGATCTCCTACAATGAGCAGTTCTTC. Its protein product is CASIPRAISYNEQFF.

The chain's CDR3 is CASSQVAGVRGDTQYF. CDR3 DNA sequence: TGCGCCAGCAGCCAAGTAGCGGGCGTACGCGGAGATACGCAGTATTTT. This chain links TRBV4-1 with TRBJ2-3; 7 nucleotides align to TRBD2. J gave up 5 bases and V 1 base, and 9 bases lay outside the gene matches. Germline loops: CDR1 MGHRA, CDR2 YSYEKL. This CDR3 spans 16 amino acids.

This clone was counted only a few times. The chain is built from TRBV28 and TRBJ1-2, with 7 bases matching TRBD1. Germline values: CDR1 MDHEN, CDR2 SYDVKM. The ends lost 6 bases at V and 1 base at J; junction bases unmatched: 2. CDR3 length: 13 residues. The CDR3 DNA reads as TGTGCCAGCAGGGCAGGGGGTAACTATGGCTACACCTTC. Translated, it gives CASRAGGNYGYTF.

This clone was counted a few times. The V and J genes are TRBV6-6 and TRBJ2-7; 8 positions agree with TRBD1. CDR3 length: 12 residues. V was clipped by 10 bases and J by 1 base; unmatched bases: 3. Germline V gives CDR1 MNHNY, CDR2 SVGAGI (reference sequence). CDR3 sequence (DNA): TGTGCCATACGGGACAGGTCCTACGAGCAGTACTTC. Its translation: CAIRDRSYEQYF.

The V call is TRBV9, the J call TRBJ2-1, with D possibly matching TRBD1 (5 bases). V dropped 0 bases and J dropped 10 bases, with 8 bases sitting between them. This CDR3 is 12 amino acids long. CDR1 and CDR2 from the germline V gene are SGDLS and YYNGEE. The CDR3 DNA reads TGTGCCAGCAGCGTAGACAAGGGGGAGCAGTTCTTC. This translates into CASSVDKGEQFF.

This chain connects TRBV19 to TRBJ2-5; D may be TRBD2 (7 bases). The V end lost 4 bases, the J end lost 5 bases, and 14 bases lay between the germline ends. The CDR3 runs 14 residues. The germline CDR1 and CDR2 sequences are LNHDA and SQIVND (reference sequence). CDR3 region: CASSSGGAGETQYF. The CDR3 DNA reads TGTGCCAGTAGTAGCGGGGGCGCCGGGGAGACCCAGTACTTC.

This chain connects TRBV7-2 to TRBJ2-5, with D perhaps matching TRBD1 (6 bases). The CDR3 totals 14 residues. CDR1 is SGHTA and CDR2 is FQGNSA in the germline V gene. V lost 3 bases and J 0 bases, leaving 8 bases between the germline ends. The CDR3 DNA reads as TGTGCCAGCAGCTTCGACAGGAACCAAGAGACCCAGTACTTC. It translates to CASSFDRNQETQYF.

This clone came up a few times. The CDR3 region has the DNA TGTGCCAGCAGGCTACTGGGGGGTCCCGGAAACACCATATATTTT. It codes for CASRLLGGPGNTIYF. The chain joins TRBV6-4 to TRBJ1-3, with D maybe TRBD1 (5 bases). There are 15 residues in the CDR3. Germline V lookup: CDR1 MRHNA, CDR2 SNTAGT. Trimming removed 6 bases from V and 4 bases from J, with 16 bases in between.

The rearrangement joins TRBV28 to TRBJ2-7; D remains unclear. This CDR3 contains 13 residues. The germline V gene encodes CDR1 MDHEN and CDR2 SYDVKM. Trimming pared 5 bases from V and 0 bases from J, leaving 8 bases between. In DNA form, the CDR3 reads TGTGCCAGCAGTAGTGCGAGCTCCTACGAGCAGTACTTC. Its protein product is CASSSASSYEQYF. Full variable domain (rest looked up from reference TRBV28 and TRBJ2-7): DVKVTQSSRYLVKRTGEKVFLECVQDMDHENMFWYRQDPGLGLRLIYFSYDVKMKEKGDIPEGYSVSREKKERFSLILESASTNQTSMYLCASSSASSYEQYFGPGTRLTVT.

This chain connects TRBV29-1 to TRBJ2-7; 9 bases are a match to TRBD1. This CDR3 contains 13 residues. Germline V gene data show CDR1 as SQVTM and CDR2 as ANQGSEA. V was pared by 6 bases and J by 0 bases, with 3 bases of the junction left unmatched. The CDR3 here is CSVGTGTSYEQYF. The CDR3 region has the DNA TGCAGCGTGGGGACAGGGACCTCCTACGAGCAGTACTTC.

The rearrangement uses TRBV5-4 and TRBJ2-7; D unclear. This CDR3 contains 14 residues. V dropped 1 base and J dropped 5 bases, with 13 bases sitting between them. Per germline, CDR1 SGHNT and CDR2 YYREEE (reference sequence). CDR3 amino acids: CASSLWPGEHEQYF. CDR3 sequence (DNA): TGTGCCAGCAGCTTGTGGCCAGGTGAACACGAGCAGTACTTC.

This chain's CDR3 is CASTWGGPSSYNEQFF. DNA of the CDR3: TGCGCCAGCACCTGGGGCGGCCCGAGCTCCTACAATGAGCAGTTCTTC. The chain couples TRBV5-1 to TRBJ2-1, with D maybe TRBD1 (5 bases). There are 16 residues in the CDR3. Trimming shortened V by 6 bases and J by 0 bases, and 16 bases separated the two germline ends. Germline-derived CDR1 and CDR2 are SGHRS and YFSETQ.

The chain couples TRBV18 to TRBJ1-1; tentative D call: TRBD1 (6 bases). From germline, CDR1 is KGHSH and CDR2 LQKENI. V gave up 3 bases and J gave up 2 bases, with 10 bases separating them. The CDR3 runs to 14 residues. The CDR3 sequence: CASSPGHSNTEAFF. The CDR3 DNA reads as TGTGCCAGCTCACCGGGACACAGTAACACTGAAGCTTTCTTT. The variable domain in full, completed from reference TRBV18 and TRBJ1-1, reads NAGVMQNPRHLVRRRGQEARLRCSPMKGHSHVYWYRQLPEEGLKFMVYLQKENIIDESGMPKERFSAEFPKEGPSILRIQQVVRGDSAAYFCASSPGHSNTEAFFGQGTRLTVV.

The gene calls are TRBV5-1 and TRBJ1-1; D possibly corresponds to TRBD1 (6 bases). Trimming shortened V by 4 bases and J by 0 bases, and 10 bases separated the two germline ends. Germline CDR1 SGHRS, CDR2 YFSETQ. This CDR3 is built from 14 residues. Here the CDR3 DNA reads TGCGCCAGCAGCAGGGGGACCCTGAACACTGAAGCTTTCTTT. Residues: CASSRGTLNTEAFF.

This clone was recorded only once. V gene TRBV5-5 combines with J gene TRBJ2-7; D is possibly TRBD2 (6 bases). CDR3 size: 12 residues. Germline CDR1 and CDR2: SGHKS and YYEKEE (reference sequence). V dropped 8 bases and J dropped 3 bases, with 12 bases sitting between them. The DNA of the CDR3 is TGTGCCAGTCGGCGGGATCTCTACGAGCAGTACTTC. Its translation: CASRRDLYEQYF.